The 20 T cell receptor beta chains presented below share a single source sample, sequenced in a study of blood T cell repertoires in COVID-19 (dated by TCRdb to the early 2020s). Library method: the immunoSEQ multiplex PCR assay. The source is immuneACCESS, and TCRdb retained only in-frame sequences with V and J called. Part of the clones is not carried over; for the studies checked, unresolved V genes explain less than half of this, and the remainder is unexplained. The sample yields over 200,000 clones; around 75% were counted once. The ten largest clones represent approximately 5.4% of the sample. Material: peripheral blood. The receptors originated from a human donor in a cohort sampled during active COVID-19.

The rearrangement links TRBV6-2 or TRBV6-3 to TRBJ2-7; 10 bases map to TRBD1. J gave up 7 bases and V 6 bases, and 9 bases lay outside the gene matches. CDR1 MNHEY and CDR2 SVGEGT come from the germline V gene. This CDR3 is 14 amino acids long. This CDR3 reads CASSPGTGVEEQYF. DNA of the CDR3: TGTGCCAGCAGCCCCGGGACAGGGGTAGAAGAGCAGTACTTC.

The rearrangement uses TRBV7-2 and TRBJ2-2, with 9 bases fitting TRBD1. The CDR3 loop spans 17 amino acids. After removal of 5 bases from V and 4 bases from J, the junction contained 11 bases not matched to a gene. Germline CDR1 reads SGHTA; CDR2 reads FQGNSA. This CDR3 reads CASSLQGAAPGTGELFF. The CDR3 region has the DNA TGTGCCAGCAGCCTACAGGGGGCAGCCCCGGGCACCGGGGAGCTGTTTTTT.

This chain links TRBV6-5 with TRBJ2-3; perhaps TRBD1 as D (5 bases). Trimming removed 6 bases from V and 1 base from J, with 11 bases in between. The CDR3 consists of 14 residues. The V gene's germline CDR1 is MNHEY and CDR2 SVGAGI. This CDR3 reads CASRGLYRTDTQYF. For the CDR3, the DNA is TGTGCCAGCAGGGGGCTATATCGCACAGATACGCAGTATTTT.

The chain joins TRBV6-6 to TRBJ1-1; D gene uncertain. Deletions cut 3 bases from V and 7 bases from J, with 3 bases between. CDR1 MNHNY and CDR2 SVGAGI come from the germline V gene (reference sequence). This CDR3 spans 10 amino acids. The CDR3 sequence is CASSYLEAFF. CDR3 coding DNA: TGTGCCAGCAGTTATCTTGAAGCTTTCTTT.

The count of this clone is one. The chain recombines TRBV27 with TRBJ1-2, with 8 bases fitting TRBD1. The length of the CDR3 is 18 residues. Germline lookup yields CDR1 MNHEY and CDR2 SMNVEV (reference sequence). V shed 5 bases and J 4 bases; nucleotides not matched to a gene: 18. As DNA, the CDR3 is TGTGCCAGCAGTCCTTGGGACAGGACGGGGAGGGACACCTATGGCTACACCTTC. Translating it yields CASSPWDRTGRDTYGYTF.

This chain connects TRBV4-1 to TRBJ2-7, with TRBD2 as a possible D gene (6 bases). Germline CDR1 is MGHRA and CDR2 is YSYEKL. The CDR3 is 15 residues long. V lost 1 base, J lost 3 bases, and 13 bases lay in between. CDR3 sequence: CASSQGGSGIYEQYF. In DNA, the CDR3 is TGCGCCAGCAGCCAAGGGGGTAGCGGAATCTACGAGCAGTACTTC.

The chain uses TRBV7-9 and TRBJ2-1; the D gene is possibly TRBD1 (5 bases). This CDR3 is 16 amino acids long. Germline CDR1 reads SEHNR; CDR2 reads FQNEAQ (reference sequence). Trimming shortened V by 5 bases and J by 1 base, and 15 bases separated the two germline ends. Written as DNA, the CDR3 is TGTGCCAGCAGCCTAGTTTCAGGGATATCCTACAATGAGCAGTTCTTC. Residues: CASSLVSGISYNEQFF.

The rearrangement links TRBV11-2 to TRBJ2-5; D is perhaps TRBD2 (6 bases). CDR1 is SGHAT, CDR2 FQNNGV, per germline. The CDR3 runs 14 residues. V was pared by 5 bases and J by 1 base, with 11 bases between. CDR3 region: CASSIGTFQETQYF. CDR3 DNA: TGTGCCAGCAGCATCGGGACTTTCCAAGAGACCCAGTACTTC.

The J gene is TRBJ2-1, the V gene TRBV5-4; 11 bases match TRBD2. The CDR3 is 16 amino acids. The V gene's germline CDR1 is SGHNT and CDR2 YYREEE (reference sequence). The V and J ends lost 1 base and 16 bases, in that order; junction bases with no gene match: 16. CDR3 DNA: TGTGCCAGCAGCTTGTACGCTAGCGGGAGGACAAATTTGCGATTCTTC. Translating gives CASSLYASGRTNLRFF.

The chain is built from TRBV19 and TRBJ1-1, with 7 bases lining up with TRBD1. Looked up from germline, CDR1 is LNHDA and CDR2 is SQIVND (reference sequence). This CDR3 spans 14 amino acids. V lost 5 bases to trimming and J lost 3 bases; unmatched junction nucleotides: 6. The DNA of the CDR3 is TGTGCCAGTAGTCGGAGGGGGCGGGACACTGAAGCTTTCTTT. It is translated as CASSRRGRDTEAFF.

V usage is TRBV24-1 and J usage is TRBJ2-1; the D gene is possibly TRBD1 (6 bases). From germline, CDR1 is KGHDR and CDR2 SFDVKD. The V end lost 7 bases, the J end lost 1 base, and 22 bases lay between the germline ends. The length of the CDR3 is 18 residues. The CDR3 DNA reads TGTGCCACCAGCCTACCGGGACACCCGTTTTTATCCTACAATGAGCAGTTCTTC. It translates to CATSLPGHPFLSYNEQFF.

The chain carries TRBV27 and TRBJ2-1, with D possibly TRBD1 on 5 matching bases. V dropped 2 bases and J dropped 7 bases, with 6 bases sitting between them. Germline V gene sequence: CDR1 MNHEY, CDR2 SMNVEV (reference sequence). CDR3 length equals 12 residues. The CDR3 is CASSLDSNEQFF. Here the CDR3 DNA reads TGTGCCAGCAGTTTAGACAGTAATGAGCAGTTCTTC.

CDR3 sequence (DNA): TGTGCCAGCACCCAAGCGGGTACGCAGTATTTT. It specifies CASTQAGTQYF. The chain has TRBV5-4 and TRBJ2-3; a possible D gene is TRBD2 (6 bases). V was pared by 6 bases and J by 8 bases, with 10 bases between. From germline, CDR1 is SGHNT and CDR2 YYREEE (reference sequence). The CDR3 covers 11 residues. The whole variable domain, filled in from reference TRBV5-4 and TRBJ2-3, reads ETGVTQSPTHLIKTRGQQVTLRCSSQSGHNTVSWYQQALGQGPQFIFQYYREEENGRGNFPPRFSGLQFPNYSSELNVNALELDDSALYLCASTQAGTQYFGPGTRLTVL.

V is TRBV28 and J is TRBJ2-7, with 11 bases aligning to TRBD1. Trimming took 3 bases from V and 2 from J; bases not matched to a gene: 6. The CDR3 has 16 amino acids. Per the germline V gene, CDR1 is MDHEN and CDR2 is SYDVKM. The CDR3 protein is CASSFRSGQGAYEQYF. CDR3 DNA: TGTGCCAGCAGTTTCAGATCGGGACAGGGGGCCTACGAGCAGTACTTC.

The sample holds a few counts of this clone. CDR3 sequence reads: CASSPDGIRYF. As DNA, the CDR3 is TGTGCCAGCAGCCCAGACGGGATCCGGTACTTC. V usage is TRBV5-4 and J usage is TRBJ2-7; perhaps TRBD2 as D (5 bases). The germline V and J ends were trimmed by 4 bases and 12 bases, with 14 bases remaining between them. Looked up from germline, CDR1 is SGHNT and CDR2 is YYREEE (reference sequence). The CDR3 is 11 residues long.

The chain joins TRBV5-5 to TRBJ1-2; D may be TRBD1 (5 bases). This CDR3 is built from 13 residues. Deletions cut 4 bases from V and 5 bases from J, with 12 bases between. Germline CDR1 and CDR2: SGHKS and YYEKEE (reference sequence). For the CDR3, the DNA is TGTGCCAGCAGCGAGCTTGGGACTTATGGCTACACCTTC. As protein: CASSELGTYGYTF.

The chain couples TRBV9 to TRBJ2-2; D is uncertain. Germline V lookup: CDR1 SGDLS, CDR2 YYNGEE. There are 17 residues in the CDR3. V was cut by 0 bases and J by 0 bases, with 12 bases left in between. CDR3 bases: TGTGCCAGCAGCGTAGAACGGAGAAAAACGAACACCGGGGAGCTGTTTTTT. This codes for CASSVERRKTNTGELFF.

The V call is TRBV5-4, the J call TRBJ1-5; D is ambiguous. Germline CDR1 reads SGHNT; CDR2 reads YYREEE (reference sequence). The V end lost 5 bases, the J end lost 9 bases, and 15 bases lay between the germline ends. CDR3 size: 13 residues. The CDR3 DNA reads TGTGCCAGCAGTTATGACCCTTCAGGGCCCCAGCATTTT. Translated, it gives CASSYDPSGPQHF.

There are a few counts of this clone. V and J are TRBV5-6 and TRBJ1-1, with D uncertain. Germline V gene data show CDR1 as SGHDT and CDR2 as YYEEEE. The CDR3 has 14 residues. With 0 bases removed from V and 3 bases from J, the gap between germline ends came to 9 bases. The CDR3 nucleotides read TGTGCCAGCAGCTTGGCGGAGGACTACACTGAAGCTTTCTTT. Its protein is CASSLAEDYTEAFF.

The chain couples TRBV5-8 to TRBJ1-1; perhaps TRBD1 as D (6 bases). CDR3 length: 13 residues. Germline assignment: CDR1 SGHTS and CDR2 YDEGEE. V was shortened by 2 bases and J by 1 base, with 6 bases between the two germline ends. CDR3 region: CASSLQGNTEAFF. CDR3 sequence (DNA): TGTGCCAGCAGCTTACAGGGGAACACTGAAGCTTTCTTT. The entire variable domain, with the rest obtained from reference TRBV5-8 and TRBJ1-1, is as follows: EAGVTQSPTHLIKTRGQQATLRCSPISGHTSVYWYQQALGLGLQFLLWYDEGEERNRGNFPPRFSGRQFPNYSSELNVNALELEDSALYLCASSLQGNTEAFFGQGTRLTVV.